These 4 T cell receptor beta chains share one sample of origin, sequenced in a study of OX40 agonist ivuxolimab in advanced cancers. Using immunoSEQ multiplex PCR, the repertoire was profiled, and TCRdb retains in-frame clones only, with some absent. The sample yields roughly 100,000 clones, about 96% seen once. Sequences were derived from CD4+ or CD8+ T cells sorted from blood, sampled in a trial of the OX40 agonist ivuxolimab. These receptors all come from an adult with an advanced solid tumor such as melanoma, head and neck, liver or kidney cancer.

The rearrangement uses TRBV27 and TRBJ2-1; possible D gene TRBD1, 5 bases. V was trimmed by 0 bases and J by 8 bases, leaving 17 bases between them. This CDR3 contains 16 residues. Germline-derived CDR1 and CDR2 are MNHEY and SMNVEV (reference sequence). The CDR3 DNA follows: TGTGCCAGCAGTTTATCGATCGGACACCTGACATATGAGCAGTTCTTC. Protein sequence: CASSLSIGHLTYEQFF.

The chain links TRBV25-1 to TRBJ2-2; the D is unclear. This CDR3 comprises 11 residues. Germline V gives CDR1 MGHDK, CDR2 SYGVNS. Deletions cut 7 bases from V and 3 bases from J, with 3 bases between. The CDR3 nucleotides are TGTGCCAGCACCTACACCGGGGAGCTGTTTTTT. It specifies CASTYTGELFF.

This clone was counted once. The chain links TRBV15 to TRBJ1-4, with a tentative D call TRBD1 (5 bases). The CDR3 is 15 residues long. Trimming cost V 3 bases and J 3 bases, with 11 bases left between them. The germline V gene has CDR1 LNHNV and CDR2 YYDKDF (reference sequence). The CDR3 region is CATSSRATANEKLFF. CDR3 in DNA: TGTGCCACCAGCAGCAGGGCGACGGCTAATGAAAAACTGTTTTTT.

The J gene is TRBJ1-4, the V gene TRBV6-5; 10 bases are shared with TRBD1. J was trimmed by 7 bases and V by 1 base; bases with no gene match: 0. This CDR3 contains 14 residues. Looked up from germline, CDR1 is MNHEY and CDR2 is SVGAGI. CDR3: CASSYWDRGEKLFF. The CDR3 region has the DNA TGTGCCAGCAGTTACTGGGACAGGGGTGAAAAACTGTTTTTT.